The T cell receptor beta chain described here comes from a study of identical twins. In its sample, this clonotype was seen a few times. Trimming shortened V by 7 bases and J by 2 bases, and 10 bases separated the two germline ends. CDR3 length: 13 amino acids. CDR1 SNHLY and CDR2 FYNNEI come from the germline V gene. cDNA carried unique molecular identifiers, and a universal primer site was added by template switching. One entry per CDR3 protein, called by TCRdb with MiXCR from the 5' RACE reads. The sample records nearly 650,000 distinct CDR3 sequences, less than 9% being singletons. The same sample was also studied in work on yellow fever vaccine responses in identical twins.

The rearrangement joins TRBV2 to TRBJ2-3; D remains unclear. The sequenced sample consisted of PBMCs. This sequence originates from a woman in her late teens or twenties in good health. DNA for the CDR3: TGTGCCAGCACTCCCAGGATCACAGATACGCAGTATTTT. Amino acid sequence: CASTPRITDTQYF.